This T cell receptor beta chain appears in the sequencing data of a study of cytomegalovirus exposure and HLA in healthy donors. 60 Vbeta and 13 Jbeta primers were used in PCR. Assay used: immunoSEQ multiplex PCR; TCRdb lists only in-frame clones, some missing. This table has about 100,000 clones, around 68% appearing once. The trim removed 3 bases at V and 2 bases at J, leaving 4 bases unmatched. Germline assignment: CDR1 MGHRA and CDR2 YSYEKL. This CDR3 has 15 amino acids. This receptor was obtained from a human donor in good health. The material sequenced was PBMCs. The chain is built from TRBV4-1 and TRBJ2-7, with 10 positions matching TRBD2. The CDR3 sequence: CASSHLAGDAYEQYF. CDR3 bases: TGCGCCAGCAGCCATCTAGCGGGAGATGCCTACGAGCAGTACTTC.